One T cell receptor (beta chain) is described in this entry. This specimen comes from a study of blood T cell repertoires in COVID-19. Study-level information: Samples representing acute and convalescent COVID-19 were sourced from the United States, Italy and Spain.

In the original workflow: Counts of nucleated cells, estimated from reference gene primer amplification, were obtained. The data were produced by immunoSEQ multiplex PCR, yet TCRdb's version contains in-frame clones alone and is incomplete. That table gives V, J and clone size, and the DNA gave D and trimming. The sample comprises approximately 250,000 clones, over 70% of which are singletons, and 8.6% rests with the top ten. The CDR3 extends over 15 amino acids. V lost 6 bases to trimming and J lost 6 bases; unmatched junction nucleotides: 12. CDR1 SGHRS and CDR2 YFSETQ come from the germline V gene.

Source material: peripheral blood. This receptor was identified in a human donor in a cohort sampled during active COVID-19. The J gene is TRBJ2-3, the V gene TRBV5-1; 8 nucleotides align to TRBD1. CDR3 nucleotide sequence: TGCGCCAGCACCTTTGGACAGGGATTAGGGGATACGCAGTATTTT. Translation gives CASTFGQGLGDTQYF.